This T cell receptor beta chain was recorded in a study of blood T cell repertoires in COVID-19. Original analysis: By means of reference gene primer amplification, nucleated cell counts were estimated. Only in-frame clones appear in the TCRdb table, and some are missing; sequencing was by immunoSEQ multiplex PCR. V and J calls and clone size come straight from that table; D and trimming were deduced from the DNA. The profile covers about 220,000 clones, with about 85% appearing a single time and approximately 2.6% taken by the ten largest. This receptor was identified in a man in his fifties or sixties who had recovered from COVID-19. Sequences were obtained from peripheral blood.

For the CDR3, the DNA is TGTGCCAGCAGAGGACAGGGGCTCTCCTACGAGCAGTACTTC. This sequence encodes CASRGQGLSYEQYF. The chain employs TRBV2 and TRBJ2-7; 9 nucleotides agree with TRBD1. This CDR3 has 14 amino acids. Per the germline V gene, CDR1 is SNHLY and CDR2 is FYNNEI. Trimming at V came to 6 bases and at J to 0 bases, leaving 3 bases not matched to a gene.